This entry is about one TCR beta chain. Its specificity is unknown. Unexposed donor CD4+ T cells date from about 2011-2018, before the COVID-19 pandemic. The cells were cultured for under 13 days before CD4+ T cells were isolated. Testing used SARS-CoV-2 S/N and four cold-coronavirus spikes on unexposed-donor CD4+ T cells, cells permitting. The sample belongs to a study of CD4 T cells in relation to SARS-CoV-2 and coronaviruses. Study-level background: After nine to eleven days of antigen culture, PBMC TCR beta CDR3s were sequenced. Controls used an HIV-1 Nef peptide pool or no peptide. The study, taken as a whole, reports: The cross-reactivity analysis covered only spike protein, not other viral proteins.

Clones were sequenced by immunoSEQ multiplex PCR, and TCRdb holds only the in-frame ones, with some missing. The sample lists around 11,000 clones, under 80% occurring once. The sequence was obtained from a human donor in good health. The sample consisted of CD4+ T cells from PBMCs, cultured in vitro.

This CDR3 is CASSWDRGLYGYTF. The CDR3 region has the DNA TGTGCCAGCAGTTGGGACAGGGGGCTTTATGGCTACACCTTC. This chain joins TRBV27 and TRBJ1-2, with TRBD1 matching 12 bases. Germline V gene data show CDR1 as MNHEY and CDR2 as SMNVEV (reference sequence). The CDR3 is 14 residues long. The J segment lost 5 bases and the V segment lost 4 bases, leaving 2 bases of the junction unmatched.